These 15 T cell receptor beta chains were all obtained from the same sample, sequenced in a study of T-cell reconstitution after alpha-beta-depleted transplantation in children. Preparation of the TCRbeta library was carried out with unique molecular identifiers. TCRdb re-analysed the PCR reads in MiXCR, keeping a single row per CDR3 protein. The profile shows 250,000 to 300,000 distinct CDR3 sequences, over 8% of them singletons. Sequencing was performed on PBMCs from the stem cell graft donor, taken from the stem cell graft. These receptors came from a human donor who donated a stem cell graft to a child with SCID.

This clonotype was picked up a small number of times. This chain connects TRBV29-1 to TRBJ1-2; D is uncertain. The CDR3 sequence is 13 residues long. Trimming took 3 bases from V and 2 from J, leaving 10 bases between them. CDR1 is SQVTM and CDR2 is ANQGSEA in the germline V gene. CDR3 region: CSVDTSDNYGYTF. CDR3 nucleotide sequence: TGCAGCGTTGATACGAGCGACAACTATGGCTACACCTTC. Looking up the rest from reference TRBV29-1 and TRBJ1-2 gives the full variable domain: SAVISQKPSRDICQRGTSLTIQCQVDSQVTMMFWYRQQPGQSLTLIATANQGSEATYESGFVIDKFPISRPNLTFSTLTVSNMSPEDSSIYLCSVDTSDNYGYTFGSGTRLTVV.

This clonotype was observed a handful of times. The rearrangement uses TRBV29-1 and TRBJ2-5; no definite D call. The V gene's germline CDR1 is SQVTM and CDR2 ANQGSEA. The CDR3 runs 16 residues. The germline V and J ends were trimmed by 1 base and 3 bases, with 18 bases remaining between them. CDR3: CSVEGVARTKEETQYF. DNA of the CDR3: TGCAGCGTTGAAGGTGTGGCCAGAACCAAAGAAGAGACCCAGTACTTC.

J is TRBJ1-4 and V is TRBV5-1; D not certain. Germline V gene sequence: CDR1 SGHRS, CDR2 YFSETQ. V lost 2 bases to trimming and J lost 3 bases, with 8 bases between them. The CDR3 contains 14 residues. The CDR3 nucleotides read TGCGCCAGCAGCTTCGGGGAGTCTAATGAAAAACTGTTTTTT. This codes for CASSFGESNEKLFF.

This clonotype was detected a few times. The J gene is TRBJ2-7, the V gene TRBV12-5; no clear D. The ends were cut back, 1 base at V and 5 bases at J, with 15 bases in the middle. Germline CDR1 LGHNT, CDR2 FRNRAP. The CDR3 is 15 amino acids. The CDR3 DNA is TGTGCTAGTGGTTTGGCTTTTAGTGAGTCCAACGAGCAGTACTTC. Translation gives CASGLAFSESNEQYF. The full variable domain, rest sourced from reference TRBV12-5 and TRBJ2-7, is DARVTQTPRHKVTEMGQEVTMRCQPILGHNTVFWYRQTMMQGLELLAYFRNRAPLDDSGMPKDRFSAEMPDATLATLKIQPSEPRDSAVYFCASGLAFSESNEQYFGPGTRLTVT.

This clonotype was seen a handful of times. This chain uses TRBV4-2 with TRBJ1-5; TRBD1 might be the D (5 bases). V was trimmed by 2 bases and J by 6 bases, leaving 14 bases between them. Germline assignment: CDR1 LGHNA and CDR2 YNFKEQ. CDR3 length: 15 residues. In DNA, the CDR3 is TGTGCCAGCAGCCAAACCCGGGGGGTACTTCAGCCCCAGCATTTT. Its translation: CASSQTRGVLQPQHF.

This clonotype was recorded a few times. The chain has TRBV6-1 and TRBJ2-5, with 9 positions matching TRBD2. Germline V gene data show CDR1 as MNHNS and CDR2 as SASEGT. CDR3 length: 14 residues. J gave up 3 bases and V 5 bases, and 4 bases lay outside the gene matches. For the CDR3, the DNA is TGTGCCAGCAGTCAACCTAGCGGGGAAGAGACCCAGTACTTC. This encodes CASSQPSGEETQYF.

This clonotype occurred many times. This sequence joins TRBV7-2 and TRBJ2-1; D is unresolved. V was cut by 1 base and J by 7 bases, with 8 bases left in between. Germline CDR1 and CDR2: SGHTA and FQGNSA. The CDR3 is 13 amino acids. CDR3 in DNA: TGTGCCAGCAGCTTAGTTCTTATTAATGAGCAGTTCTTC. Its translation is CASSLVLINEQFF.

The CDR3 sequence: CASSREQGNIYEQYF. CDR3 DNA: TGTGCCAGCAGTAGGGAACAGGGAAATATCTACGAGCAGTACTTC. The V call is TRBV6-1, the J call TRBJ2-7; D might be TRBD1 (6 bases). The germline V gene has CDR1 MNHNS and CDR2 SASEGT. The CDR3 length is 15 residues. Trimming left V 5 bases short and J 3 bases short, with 17 bases between.

This clonotype was seen a few times. This chain connects TRBV12-3 or TRBV12-4 to TRBJ2-1, with 11 bases matching TRBD2. CDR3 length equals 15 residues. Unmatched junction bases numbered 8, after V lost 5 bases and J lost 8 bases. The CDR3 here is CASSTRLAGSYEQFF. The CDR3 DNA reads as TGTGCCAGCAGTACGAGACTAGCGGGGTCGTATGAGCAGTTCTTC.

This clonotype was seen a handful of times. In DNA, the CDR3 is TGTGCTAGTGGTTTGGTGGGGGGGCCGCAGTATTTT. It codes for CASGLVGGPQYF. The gene calls are TRBV12-5 and TRBJ2-3; a possible D gene is TRBD2 (7 bases). CDR3 length: 12 amino acids. In germline, CDR1 is LGHNT, CDR2 FRNRAP. V lost 0 bases to trimming and J lost 10 bases, with 8 bases between them.

This clonotype was observed many times. J is TRBJ1-2 and V is TRBV4-1; D gene unclear. V was trimmed by 1 base and J by 10 bases, leaving 7 bases between them. CDR1 is MGHRA and CDR2 is YSYEKL in the germline V gene. The CDR3 is 11 amino acids. CDR3: CASSQGSDYTF. Written as DNA, the CDR3 is TGCGCCAGCAGCCAAGGATCGGACTACACCTTC.

In this sample, this clonotype turned up many times. The chain uses TRBV5-6 and TRBJ1-5, with no clear D. CDR3 length: 14 amino acids. Germline loops: CDR1 SGHDT, CDR2 YYEEEE. The V and J ends lost 1 base and 1 base respectively, with 6 bases between them. CDR3 in amino acids: CASSLRGSNQPQHF. DNA for the CDR3: TGTGCCAGCAGCTTGCGTGGGAGCAATCAGCCCCAGCATTTT.

V gene TRBV7-8 combines with J gene TRBJ1-4; D perhaps matches TRBD1 (5 bases). The length of the CDR3 is 15 residues. The germline CDR1 and CDR2 sequences are SGHVS and FQNEAQ. Trimming stripped 5 bases from V and 2 bases from J, with 12 bases between. CDR3 sequence reads: CASSPGGRTNEKLFF. The CDR3 bases are TGTGCCAGCAGCCCGGGGGGTAGGACTAATGAAAAACTGTTTTTT.

V and J are TRBV27 and TRBJ2-2; tentative D call: TRBD2 (5 bases). The CDR3 covers 13 residues. Germline assignment: CDR1 MNHEY and CDR2 SMNVEV (reference sequence). V lost 6 bases and J 6 bases, leaving 11 bases between the germline ends. CDR3 loop: CASRPGSPGELFF. The CDR3 nucleotides read TGTGCCAGCAGGCCGGGGAGCCCCGGGGAGCTGTTTTTT.

This clonotype was observed at least ten times. V gene TRBV7-8 combines with J gene TRBJ2-3; D ambiguous. This CDR3 is 14 amino acids long. Deletions cut 5 bases from V and 7 bases from J, with 16 bases between. The germline gives CDR1 SGHVS, CDR2 FQNEAQ. In nucleotides, the CDR3 is TGTGCCAGCAGCCCGGACCCCGCACAGAATACGCAGTATTTT. Amino acid sequence: CASSPDPAQNTQYF.